A selection of T cell receptor beta chains follows, all from one sample in a study of Ad26.COV2.S vaccination and SARS-CoV-2 variants. Using immunoSEQ multiplex PCR, the repertoire was profiled, and TCRdb retains in-frame clones only, with some absent. Here the sample spans 320,000 or so clones, about nine tenths being singletons. This sample comprised peripheral blood, obtained in a trial of Ad26.COV2.S vaccine versus placebo. The origin of the receptors is a person between 18 and 65 years old who received the Ad26.COV2.S COVID-19 vaccine or a placebo. CDR3s include the opening cysteine and the closing phenylalanine or tryptophan. The D gene is left open where the match is weak. The size field is filled for only some rows; it gives once, few, many or a size class.

TRBV7-6	TRBJ2-7	-	15	TRBD2	CASSGGTSGSYEQYF	TGTGCCAGCAGTGGTGGGACTAGCGGATCCTACGAGCAGTACTTC
TRBV30	TRBJ1-6	once	14	TRBD1	CAWSYGQGGSPLHF	TGTGCCTGGAGCTACGGACAGGGGGGTTCACCCCTCCACTTT
TRBV29-1	TRBJ2-1	-	17	TRBD2	CSATGLAEPSRHNEQFF	TGCAGCGCCACGGGACTAGCGGAACCCTCTAGACACAATGAGCAGTTCTTC
TRBV15	TRBJ2-5	-	14	-	CATSRDEAEETQYF	TGTGCCACCAGCAGAGATGAGGCAGAAGAGACCCAGTACTTC
TRBV9	TRBJ1-6	-	15	-	CASSVGQGLDSPLHF	TGTGCCAGCAGCGTAGGTCAAGGGTTGGATTCACCCCTCCACTTT
TRBV7-3	TRBJ1-1	-	14	-	CASSFQGSGTEAFF	TGTGCCAGCAGCTTCCAGGGATCGGGCACTGAAGCTTTCTTT
TRBV24-1	TRBJ2-1	-	12	-	CATRGGQGEQFF	TGTGCCACCAGGGGCGGGCAAGGTGAGCAGTTCTTC
TRBV5-1	TRBJ1-2	-	16	-	CASSLAEGPKDGGYTF	TGCGCCAGCAGCTTGGCGGAGGGCCCCAAGGATGGTGGCTACACCTTC
TRBV5-4	TRBJ1-2	-	16	TRBD1	CASSSGGGQGYYGYTF	TGTGCCAGCAGCTCGGGTGGGGGACAGGGTTACTATGGCTACACCTTC
TRBV6-5	TRBJ1-1	once	14	-	CASSYSPLETEAFF	TGTGCCAGCAGTTACTCCCCCTTAGAGACTGAAGCTTTCTTT
TRBV7-3	TRBJ1-4	-	14	-	CASSRTANDEKLFF	TGTGCCAGCAGCCGAACAGCGAACGATGAAAAACTGTTTTTT
TRBV27	TRBJ1-4	-	15	-	CASSLQLATNEKLFF	TGTGCCAGCAGCCTACAACTCGCAACTAATGAAAAACTGTTTTTT